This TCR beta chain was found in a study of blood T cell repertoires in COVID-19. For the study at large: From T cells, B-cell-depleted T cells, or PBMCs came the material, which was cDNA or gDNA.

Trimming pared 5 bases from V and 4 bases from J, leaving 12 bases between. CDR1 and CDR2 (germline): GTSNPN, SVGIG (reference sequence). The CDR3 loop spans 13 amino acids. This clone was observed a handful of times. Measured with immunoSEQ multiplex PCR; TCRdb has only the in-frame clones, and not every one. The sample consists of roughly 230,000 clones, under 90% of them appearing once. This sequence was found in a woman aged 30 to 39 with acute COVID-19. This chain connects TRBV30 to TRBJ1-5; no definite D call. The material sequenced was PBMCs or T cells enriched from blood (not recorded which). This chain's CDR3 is CAWAGGENQPQHF. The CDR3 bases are TGTGCCTGGGCGGGCGGGGAGAATCAGCCCCAGCATTTT.